The clone carrying this T cell receptor (beta chain) was picked up a small number of times. Its antigen remains unknown. Germline lookup yields CDR1 LGHNA and CDR2 YNFKEQ. Trimming stripped 0 bases from V and 3 bases from J, with 9 bases between. The CDR3 consists of 15 residues. MiXCR, applied by TCRdb to the 5' RACE reads, yields one record per CDR3 protein. The sample consists of about 240,000 distinct CDR3 sequences, over 9.5% of them appearing once. This sample is part of a study of identical twins. Study results and caveats: It was cross-sectional statistical analysis, not following the same donors, that the conclusions relied on. Carriage of fewer insertions was seen in abundant cord blood beta clonotypes, whereas memory repertoires showed none. Out-of-frame alpha sequences that twins shared showed excess low generation probability.

Every donor was a healthy Caucasian. The receptor was isolated from a man between 50 and 59 years old in good health. The sequenced sample was memory T cells sorted from blood. The rearrangement joins TRBV4-2 to TRBJ1-5; D gene uncertain. The chain's CDR3 is CASSQDRSFNQPQHF. CDR3 DNA sequence: TGTGCCAGCAGCCAAGATCGAAGCTTCAATCAGCCCCAGCATTTT.